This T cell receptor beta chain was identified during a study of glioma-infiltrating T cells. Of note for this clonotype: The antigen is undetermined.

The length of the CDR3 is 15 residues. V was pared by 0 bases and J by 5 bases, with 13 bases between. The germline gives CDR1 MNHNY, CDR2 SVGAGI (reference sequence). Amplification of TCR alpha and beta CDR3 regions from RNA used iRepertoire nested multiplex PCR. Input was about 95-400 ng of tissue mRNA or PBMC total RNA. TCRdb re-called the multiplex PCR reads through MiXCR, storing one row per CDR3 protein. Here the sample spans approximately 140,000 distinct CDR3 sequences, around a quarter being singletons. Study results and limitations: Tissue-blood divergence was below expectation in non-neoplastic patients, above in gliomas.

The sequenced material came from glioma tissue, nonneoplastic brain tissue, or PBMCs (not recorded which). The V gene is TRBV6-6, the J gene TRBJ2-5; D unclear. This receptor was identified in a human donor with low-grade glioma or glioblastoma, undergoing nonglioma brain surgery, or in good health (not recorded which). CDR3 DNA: TGTGCCAGCAGTTACTCGAGACGGGTTGGGGAGACCCAGTACTTC. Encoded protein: CASSYSRRVGETQYF.